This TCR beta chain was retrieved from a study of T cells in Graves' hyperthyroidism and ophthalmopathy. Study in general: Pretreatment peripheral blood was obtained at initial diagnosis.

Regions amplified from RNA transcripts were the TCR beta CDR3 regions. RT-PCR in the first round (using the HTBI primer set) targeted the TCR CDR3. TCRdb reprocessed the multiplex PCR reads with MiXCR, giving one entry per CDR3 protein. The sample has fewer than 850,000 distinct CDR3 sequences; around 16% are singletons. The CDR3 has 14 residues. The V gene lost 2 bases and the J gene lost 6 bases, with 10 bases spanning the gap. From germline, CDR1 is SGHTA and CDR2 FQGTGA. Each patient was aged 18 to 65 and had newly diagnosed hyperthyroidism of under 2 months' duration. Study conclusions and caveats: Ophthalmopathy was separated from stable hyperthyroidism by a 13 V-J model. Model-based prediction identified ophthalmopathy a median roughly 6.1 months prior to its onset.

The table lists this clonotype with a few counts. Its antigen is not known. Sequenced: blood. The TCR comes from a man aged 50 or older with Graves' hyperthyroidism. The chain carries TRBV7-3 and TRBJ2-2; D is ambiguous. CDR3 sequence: CASSLLSSSGELFF. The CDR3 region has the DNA TGTGCCAGCAGCTTACTTAGCTCCTCCGGGGAGCTGTTTTTT.